Below are 21 T cell receptor beta chains sequenced from a single sample in a study of T cell responses to AZD1222 COVID-19 vaccine. Sequencing was performed with immunoSEQ multiplex PCR; in TCRdb, only in-frame clones are kept and a portion is missing. The repertoire holds some 200,000 clones, with about 92% as singletons. Material: peripheral blood, obtained on day 0 of MenACWY control vaccination. All receptors derive from an adult in good health.

J is TRBJ1-4 and V is TRBV19; no firm D call. V shed 5 bases and J shed 8 bases, with 12 bases lying between them. This CDR3 comprises 13 residues. Germline V gives CDR1 LNHDA, CDR2 SQIVND (reference sequence). CDR3 loop: CASSLRTREKLFF. The CDR3 bases are TGTGCCAGTAGTCTCCGGACTCGGGAAAAACTGTTTTTT.

The chain employs TRBV7-2 and TRBJ1-1; 9 bases are a match to TRBD1. This CDR3 spans 15 amino acids. V trimming: 5 bases; J trimming: 2 bases; junction bases outside the gene matches: 6. Germline V gene lookup returns CDR1 SGHTA and CDR2 FQGNSA. In DNA form, the CDR3 reads TGTGCCAGCAGCCTGCGGACAGGGGTAAACACTGAAGCTTTCTTT. This sequence encodes CASSLRTGVNTEAFF.

The chain uses TRBV3-1 (or the pseudogene TRBV3-2) and TRBJ1-1; D is possibly TRBD1 (6 bases). The germline gives CDR1 LGHDT, CDR2 YNNKEL (reference sequence). The CDR3 consists of 14 residues. The V end was cut by 3 bases, the J end by 5 bases, with 13 bases between. In DNA form, the CDR3 reads TGTGCCAGCAGCCACCACAGGGCAGGAACTGAAGCTTTCTTT. Its protein product is CASSHHRAGTEAFF.

The chain recombines TRBV7-2 with TRBJ2-1, with 13 bases matching TRBD2. The germline V gene encodes CDR1 SGHTA and CDR2 FQGNSA. The junction had 8 bases not matched to a gene; V was cut back by 6 bases and J by 9 bases. The CDR3 loop spans 15 amino acids. The CDR3 nucleotides are TGTGCCAGCAGGTCACTAGCGGGGGGGCCCACTGAGCAGTTCTTC. Its translation is CASRSLAGGPTEQFF.

The DNA for the CDR3 is TGTGCCAGCAGCTTACAGGGAAGCGTGGGACAGCCCCAGCATTTT. It encodes CASSLQGSVGQPQHF. The chain recombines TRBV7-2 with TRBJ1-5, with a weak D call TRBD1 (5 bases). Trimming removed 2 bases at V and 7 bases at J, with 15 bases between. This CDR3 has 15 residues. Germline values: CDR1 SGHTA, CDR2 FQGNSA.

The chain carries TRBV3-1 (or the pseudogene TRBV3-2) and TRBJ1-4, with 8 bases lining up with TRBD1. The CDR3 totals 15 residues. Unmatched junction bases numbered 5, after V lost 3 bases and J lost 5 bases. Germline V CDR1 and CDR2: LGHDT, YNNKEL (reference sequence). CDR3 DNA sequence: TGTGCCAGCAGCCAGGCAGGGGGCGGGAATGAAAAACTGTTTTTT. The encoded protein is CASSQAGGGNEKLFF.

The chain carries TRBV10-3 and TRBJ1-2, with D unclear. Trimming took 3 bases from V and 0 from J, leaving 2 bases between them. CDR1 is ENHRY, CDR2 SYGVKD, per germline. This CDR3 is 12 amino acids long. CDR3 coding DNA: TGTGCCATCAGTGACTCTAACTATGGCTACACCTTC. Protein: CAISDSNYGYTF.

V usage is TRBV19 and J usage is TRBJ1-6; no clear D gene. This CDR3 has 14 residues. V lost 3 bases to trimming and J lost 6 bases, with 9 bases between them. Germline assignment: CDR1 LNHDA and CDR2 SQIVND (reference sequence). For the CDR3, the DNA is TGTGCCAGTAGTATCATGGGCAGTAATTCACCCCTCCACTTT. This codes for CASSIMGSNSPLHF.

The chain uses TRBV19 and TRBJ1-1, with D possibly being TRBD1 (5 bases). Trimming removed 3 bases at V and 3 bases at J, with 11 bases between. Germline assignment: CDR1 LNHDA and CDR2 SQIVND (reference sequence). The CDR3 covers 14 residues. The CDR3 is CASSIRGVDTEAFF. The CDR3 DNA reads as TGTGCCAGTAGTATCAGAGGGGTGGACACTGAAGCTTTCTTT.

This chain links TRBV7-9 with TRBJ1-1; D perhaps matches TRBD1 (5 bases). Looked up from germline, CDR1 is SEHNR and CDR2 is FQNEAQ (reference sequence). This CDR3 is 14 amino acids long. Trimming shortened V by 5 bases and J by 4 bases, and 14 bases separated the two germline ends. The CDR3 protein is CASSLRDGGTEAFF. The CDR3 DNA sequence: TGTGCCAGCAGCCTCCGGGACGGAGGCACTGAAGCTTTCTTT. The whole variable domain, filled in from reference TRBV7-9 and TRBJ1-1, reads DTGVSQNPRHKITKRGQNVTFRCDPISEHNRLYWYRQTLGQGPEFLTYFQNEAQLEKSRLLSDRFSAERPKGSFSTLEIQRTEQGDSAMYLCASSLRDGGTEAFFGQGTRLTVV.

The chain has TRBV30 and TRBJ2-2; no clear D. The V gene's germline CDR1 is GTSNPN and CDR2 SVGIG (reference sequence). Trimming removed 0 bases from V and 5 bases from J, with 10 bases in between. The CDR3 loop spans 14 amino acids. The CDR3 spells CAWSVGIATGELFF. CDR3 nucleotide sequence: TGTGCCTGGAGTGTGGGGATAGCAACCGGGGAGCTGTTTTTT.

This clone was counted once. The V and J genes are TRBV5-1 and TRBJ1-4, with D possibly TRBD1 on 6 matching bases. From germline, CDR1 is SGHRS and CDR2 YFSETQ. The CDR3 totals 16 residues. V was cut by 2 bases and J by 0 bases, with 11 bases left in between. The CDR3: CASSFGQPSTNEKLFF. In DNA form, the CDR3 reads TGCGCCAGCAGCTTTGGACAGCCGTCAACTAATGAAAAACTGTTTTTT.

This clone occurred once. The chain has TRBV6-6 and TRBJ2-7; 9 bases align to TRBD2. V dropped 0 bases and J dropped 7; count of bases not matched to a gene: 7. The CDR3 has 15 residues. Germline V gives CDR1 MNHNY, CDR2 SVGAGI (reference sequence). The CDR3 DNA sequence: TGTGCCAGCAGTTACTCGAGCGGGGGGCTTGGGGAGCAGTACTTC. Translation: CASSYSSGGLGEQYF.

V usage is TRBV6-5 and J usage is TRBJ1-3; D is possibly TRBD1 (6 bases). Germline assignment: CDR1 MNHEY and CDR2 SVGAGI. V was pared by 11 bases and J by 0 bases, with 14 bases between. The CDR3 runs 14 residues. CDR3 bases: TGTGCCTCCCGGGCGACAGGCTCTGGAAACACCATATATTTT. Its translation is CASRATGSGNTIYF.

The chain uses TRBV5-1 and TRBJ2-1, with D possibly TRBD1 on 6 matching bases. Trimming took 0 bases from V and 5 from J, leaving 15 bases between them. Germline CDR1 is SGHRS and CDR2 is YFSETQ. The CDR3 runs 16 residues. The chain's CDR3 is CASSLEGVSIDNEQFF. The DNA of the CDR3 is TGCGCCAGCAGCTTGGAGGGGGTCAGTATAGACAATGAGCAGTTCTTC.

V and J are TRBV6-2 or TRBV6-3 and TRBJ2-6; D may be TRBD1 (8 bases). Germline CDR1 MNHEY, CDR2 SVGEGT. The CDR3 has 16 amino acids. V lost 5 bases, J lost 6 bases, and 17 bases lay in between. The CDR3 sequence: CASSRTGRAQANVLTF. CDR3 DNA sequence: TGTGCCAGCAGTCGGACAGGGAGGGCCCAGGCCAACGTCCTGACTTTC.

The V and J genes are TRBV3-1 (or the pseudogene TRBV3-2) and TRBJ1-4; a weak D match, TRBD1 (5 bases). Germline CDR1 is LGHDT and CDR2 is YNNKEL (reference sequence). V gave up 6 bases and J gave up 3 bases, with 14 bases separating them. This CDR3 is built from 15 residues. CDR3 amino acids: CASRLMGRSNEKLFF. CDR3 nucleotide sequence: TGTGCCAGCAGGCTTATGGGACGGTCTAATGAAAAACTGTTTTTT.

The rearrangement links TRBV19 to TRBJ1-6; 8 bases fit TRBD1. Germline values: CDR1 LNHDA, CDR2 SQIVND (reference sequence). The V gene end was trimmed by 7 bases and the J gene end by 8 bases; junction bases not matched to a gene: 19. The CDR3 is 18 residues long. CDR3 amino acids: CASTLPFLTSQGDSPLHF. The DNA for the CDR3 is TGTGCCAGTACCCTTCCTTTTCTGACCTCACAGGGGGATTCACCCCTCCACTTT.

There are many counts of this clone. The chain joins TRBV29-1 to TRBJ1-1, with D hard to call. Trimming took 4 bases from V and 2 from J, leaving 14 bases between them. This CDR3 region has 14 residues. Germline V gives CDR1 SQVTM, CDR2 ANQGSEA. The CDR3 DNA follows: TGCAGCGTTGGCGAAGCGGGAGTTAACACTGAAGCTTTCTTT. Translated: CSVGEAGVNTEAFF.

The chain is built from TRBV7-2 and TRBJ1-2; no definite D call. The CDR3 totals 15 residues. The germline gives CDR1 SGHTA, CDR2 FQGNSA. V dropped 5 bases and J dropped 0 bases, with 13 bases sitting between them. The CDR3 sequence is CASSLRRESNYGYTF. The CDR3 region has the DNA TGTGCCAGCAGCCTGCGACGGGAGTCTAACTATGGCTACACCTTC. Complete variable domain (other parts from reference TRBV7-2 and TRBJ1-2): GAGVSQSPSNKVTEKGKDVELRCDPISGHTALYWYRQSLGQGLEFLIYFQGNSAPDKSGLPSDRFSAERTGGSVSTLTIQRTQQEDSAVYLCASSLRRESNYGYTFGSGTRLTVV.

CDR3 DNA: TGTGCCAGCTCACCGGGACAGATTTTTGGAAACACCATATATTTT. The encoded protein is CASSPGQIFGNTIYF. The rearrangement uses TRBV18 and TRBJ1-3; the match to TRBD1 covers 7 bases. Germline V gene lookup returns CDR1 KGHSH and CDR2 LQKENI. The CDR3 loop spans 15 amino acids. The V segment lost 3 bases and the J segment 3 bases; nucleotides outside the gene matches: 5.